This TCR beta chain was identified in a study of CD8 T cells in ankylosing spondylitis. Study-wide results and caveats: Disease-linked clones were CD8+ and relatively rare in peripheral blood. A TCR beta motif of 7 or 8 highly homologous variants appeared characteristic of ankylosing spondylitis blood.

This CDR3 is built from 15 residues. Trimming cost V 5 bases and J 4 bases; bases outside gene matches: 5. Germline V lookup: CDR1 DFQATT, CDR2 SNEGSKA (reference sequence). This clonotype was detected ten times or more. Its antigen is still unknown. It was by quantitative 5'-RACE with molecular barcodes that TCR beta libraries were made. TCRdb analysed the 5' RACE reads with MiXCR anew, one entry per CDR3 protein. The sample holds roughly 230,000 distinct CDR3 sequences, over 7% seen once. This chain uses TRBV20-1 with TRBJ2-1; 13 bases are shared with TRBD2. This receptor was taken from a female donor with ankylosing spondylitis or in good health (not recorded which). Sequencing was done on a sample of blood, either unsorted or a sorted T cell fraction (not recorded which). The CDR3 loop is CSAQGLAGVYNEQFF. CDR3 in DNA: TGCAGTGCTCAAGGACTAGCGGGAGTGTACAATGAGCAGTTCTTC.